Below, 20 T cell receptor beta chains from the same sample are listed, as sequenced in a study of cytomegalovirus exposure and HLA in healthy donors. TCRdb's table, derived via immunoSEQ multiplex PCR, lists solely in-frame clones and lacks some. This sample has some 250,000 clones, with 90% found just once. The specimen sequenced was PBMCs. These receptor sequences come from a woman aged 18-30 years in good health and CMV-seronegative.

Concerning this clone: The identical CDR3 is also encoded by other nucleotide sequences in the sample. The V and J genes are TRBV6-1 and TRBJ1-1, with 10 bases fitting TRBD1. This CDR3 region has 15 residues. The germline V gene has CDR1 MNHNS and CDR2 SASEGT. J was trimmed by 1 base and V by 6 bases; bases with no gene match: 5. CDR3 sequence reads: CASSPRTGGNTEAFF. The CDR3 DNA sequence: TGTGCCAGCAGCCCTAGGACAGGGGGGAACACTGAAGCTTTCTTT.

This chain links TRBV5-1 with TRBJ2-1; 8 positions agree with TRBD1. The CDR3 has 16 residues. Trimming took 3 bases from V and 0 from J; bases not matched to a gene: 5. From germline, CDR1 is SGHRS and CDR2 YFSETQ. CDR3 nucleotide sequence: TGCGCCAGCAGCTCGACAGGGGAGAGCTCCTACAATGAGCAGTTCTTC. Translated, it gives CASSSTGESSYNEQFF.

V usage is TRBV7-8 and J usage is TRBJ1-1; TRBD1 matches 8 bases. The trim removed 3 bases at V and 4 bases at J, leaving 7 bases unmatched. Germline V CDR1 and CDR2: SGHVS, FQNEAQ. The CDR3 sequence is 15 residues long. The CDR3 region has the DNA TGTGCCAGCAGCTTCGGGGCACAGGGGGGCACTGAAGCTTTCTTT. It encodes CASSFGAQGGTEAFF.

CDR3 in DNA: TGTGCCAGCAGTATCCGGCGATTGGGGGGTGATGGCTACACCTTC. Protein product: CASSIRRLGGDGYTF. This chain links TRBV6-5 with TRBJ1-2; TRBD1 is a possible D gene (5 bases). Trimming removed 5 bases at V and 6 bases at J, with 19 bases between. Germline-derived CDR1 and CDR2 are MNHEY and SVGAGI. The CDR3 extends over 15 amino acids.

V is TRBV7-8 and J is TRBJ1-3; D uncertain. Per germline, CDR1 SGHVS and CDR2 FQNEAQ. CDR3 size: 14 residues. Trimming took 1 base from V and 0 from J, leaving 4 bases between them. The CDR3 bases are TGTGCCAGCAGCTTAGTATACTCTGGAAACACCATATATTTT. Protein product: CASSLVYSGNTIYF.

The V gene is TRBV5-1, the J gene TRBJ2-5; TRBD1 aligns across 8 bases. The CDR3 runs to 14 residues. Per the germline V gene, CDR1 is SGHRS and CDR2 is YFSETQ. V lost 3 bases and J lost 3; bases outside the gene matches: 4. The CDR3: CASSYEDREETQYF. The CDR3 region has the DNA TGCGCCAGCAGCTATGAGGACAGGGAAGAGACCCAGTACTTC.

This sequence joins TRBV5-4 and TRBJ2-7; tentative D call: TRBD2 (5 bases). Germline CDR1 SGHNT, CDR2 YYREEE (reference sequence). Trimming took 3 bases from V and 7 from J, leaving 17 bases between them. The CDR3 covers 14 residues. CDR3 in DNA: TGTGCCAGCAGCTCCGGGATTTCCGCGGTGGAGCAGTACGTC. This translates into CASSSGISAVEQYV.

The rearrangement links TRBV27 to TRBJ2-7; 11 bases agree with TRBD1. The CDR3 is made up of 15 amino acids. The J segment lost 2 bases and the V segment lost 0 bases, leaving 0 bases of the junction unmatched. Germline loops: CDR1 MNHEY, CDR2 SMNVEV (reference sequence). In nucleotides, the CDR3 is TGTGCCAGCAGTTTATCGGGACAGGGGGCCTACGAGCAGTACGTC. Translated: CASSLSGQGAYEQYV.

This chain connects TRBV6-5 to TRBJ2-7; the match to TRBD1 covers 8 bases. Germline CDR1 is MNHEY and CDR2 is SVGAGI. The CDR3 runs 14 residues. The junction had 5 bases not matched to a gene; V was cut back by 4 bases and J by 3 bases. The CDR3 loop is CASSSGQGGYEQYV. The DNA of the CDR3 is TGTGCCAGCAGTTCCGGACAGGGAGGCTACGAGCAGTACGTC.

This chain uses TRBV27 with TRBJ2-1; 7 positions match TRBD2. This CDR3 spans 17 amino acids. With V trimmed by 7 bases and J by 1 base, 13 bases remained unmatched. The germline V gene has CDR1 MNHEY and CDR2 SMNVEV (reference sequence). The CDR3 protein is CASTALYRGVSYNEQFF. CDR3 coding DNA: TGTGCCAGCACCGCCCTCTACCGGGGGGTGTCCTACAATGAGCAGTTCTTC.

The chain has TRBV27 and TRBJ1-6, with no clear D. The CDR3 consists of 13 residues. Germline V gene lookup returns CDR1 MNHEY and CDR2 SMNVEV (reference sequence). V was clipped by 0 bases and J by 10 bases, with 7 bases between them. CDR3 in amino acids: CASSLSASSPLHF. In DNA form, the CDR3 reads TGTGCCAGCAGTTTATCGGCCTCGTCACCCCTCCACTTT.

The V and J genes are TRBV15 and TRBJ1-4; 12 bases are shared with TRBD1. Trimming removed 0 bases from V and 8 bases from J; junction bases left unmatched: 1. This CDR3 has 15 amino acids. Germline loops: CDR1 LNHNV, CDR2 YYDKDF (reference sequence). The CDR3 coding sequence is TGTGCCACCAGCAGAGATGGGACAGGGGGCGAAAAACTGTTTTTT. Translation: CATSRDGTGGEKLFF.

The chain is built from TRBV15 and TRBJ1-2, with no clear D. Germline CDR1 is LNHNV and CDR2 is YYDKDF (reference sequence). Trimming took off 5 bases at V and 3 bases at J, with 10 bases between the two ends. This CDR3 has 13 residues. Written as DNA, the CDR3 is TGTGCCACCAGCTTCACAGTAGACTATGGCTACACCTTC. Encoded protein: CATSFTVDYGYTF.

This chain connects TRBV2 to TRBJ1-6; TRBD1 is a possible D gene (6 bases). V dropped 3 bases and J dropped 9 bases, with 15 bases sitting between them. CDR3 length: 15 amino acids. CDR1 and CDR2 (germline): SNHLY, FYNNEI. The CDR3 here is CASSDQGFFTSPLHF. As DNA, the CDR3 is TGTGCCAGCAGTGACCAGGGGTTTTTTACTTCACCCCTCCACTTT.

The CDR3, as DNA: TGTGCCAGCCGGTTCAATTCAGAGACCCAGTACTTC. This codes for CASRFNSETQYF. This sequence joins TRBV19 and TRBJ2-5; D not resolved. The ends were cut back, 9 bases at V and 4 bases at J, with 12 bases in the middle. CDR1 is LNHDA, CDR2 SQIVND, per germline (reference sequence). The CDR3 loop spans 12 amino acids. Full variable domain (outside the CDR3, taken from reference TRBV19 and TRBJ2-5): DGGITQSPKYLFRKEGQNVTLSCEQNLNHDAMYWYRQDPGQGLRLIYYSQIVNDFQKGDIAEGYSVSREKKESFPLTVTSAQKNPTAFYLCASRFNSETQYFGPGTRLLVL.

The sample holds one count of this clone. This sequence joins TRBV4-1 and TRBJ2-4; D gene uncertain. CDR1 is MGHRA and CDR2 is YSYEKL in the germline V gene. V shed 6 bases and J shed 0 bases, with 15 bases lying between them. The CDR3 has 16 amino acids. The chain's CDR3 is CASSNRLIQAKNIQYF. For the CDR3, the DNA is TGCGCCAGCAGTAATCGACTGATTCAAGCCAAAAACATTCAGTACTTC.

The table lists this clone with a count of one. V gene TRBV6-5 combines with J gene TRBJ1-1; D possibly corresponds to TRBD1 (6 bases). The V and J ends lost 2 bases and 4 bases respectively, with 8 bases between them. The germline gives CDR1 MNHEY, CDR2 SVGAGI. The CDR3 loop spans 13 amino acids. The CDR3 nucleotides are TGTGCCAGCAGTTACCAGGGGAGCACTGAAGCTTTCTTT. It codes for CASSYQGSTEAFF.

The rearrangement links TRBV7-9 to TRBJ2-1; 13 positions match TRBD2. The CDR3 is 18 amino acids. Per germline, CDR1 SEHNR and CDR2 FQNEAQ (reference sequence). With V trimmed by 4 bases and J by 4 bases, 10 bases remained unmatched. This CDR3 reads CASSSSPGLAGTYNEQFF. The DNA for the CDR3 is TGTGCCAGCAGCTCATCACCGGGACTAGCGGGGACTTACAATGAGCAGTTCTTC.

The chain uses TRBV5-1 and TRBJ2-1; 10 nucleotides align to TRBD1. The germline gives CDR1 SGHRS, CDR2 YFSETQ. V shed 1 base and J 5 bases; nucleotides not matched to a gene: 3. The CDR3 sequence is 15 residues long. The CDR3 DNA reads TGCGCCAGCAGCTTGCTGGACAGGGGGGACAATGAGCAGTTCTTC. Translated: CASSLLDRGDNEQFF.

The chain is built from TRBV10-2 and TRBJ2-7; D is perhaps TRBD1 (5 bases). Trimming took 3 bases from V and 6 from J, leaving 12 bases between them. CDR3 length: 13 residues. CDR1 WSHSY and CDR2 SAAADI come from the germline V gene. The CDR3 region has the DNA TGCGCCAGCAGTGATTATCCAGGGCGCGAGCAGTACGTC. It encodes CASSDYPGREQYV.